The following is a T cell receptor beta chain sequence with its context. Its antigen is not known. This sample is part of a study of cytomegalovirus exposure and HLA in healthy donors. The repertoire was sequenced with immunoSEQ multiplex PCR; TCRdb's copy has only in-frame clones and lacks some. In the table there are around 300,000 clones, about 86% of which are singletons. Notes on the study in general: There were around 160 TCR beta chains listed as cytomegalovirus-associated.

Input material: PBMCs. This clonotype was obtained from a woman aged 18 to 35 in good health and CMV-seronegative.

The CDR3 DNA sequence: TGTGCCAGCAGCGTCTTTTCCCGGGACAGTCCTTACGAGCAGTACTTC. It is translated as CASSVFSRDSPYEQYF. The chain joins TRBV9 to TRBJ2-7; 7 bases line up with TRBD1. The CDR3 extends over 16 amino acids. J gave up 4 bases and V 2 bases, and 12 bases lay outside the gene matches. Germline CDR1 and CDR2: SGDLS and YYNGEE. Variable domain in full (rest from reference TRBV9 and TRBJ2-7): DSGVTQTPKHLITATGQRVTLRCSPRSGDLSVYWYQQSLDQGLQFLIQYYNGEERAKGNILERFSAQQFPDLHSELNLSSLELGDSALYFCASSVFSRDSPYEQYFGPGTRLTVT.